The 27 T cell receptor beta chains in this list originate from one sample, sequenced in a study of human thymus T cells (dated by TCRdb to 2020 to 2021). The receptor library was made with the immunoSEQ multiplex PCR assay. The source is immuneACCESS, and TCRdb retained only in-frame sequences with V and J called. Part of the clones is not carried over; for the studies checked, unresolved V genes explain less than half of this, and the remainder is unexplained. For this sample the table gives about 44,000 clones, of which roughly 94% were detected only once. Over 0.1% of the sample is taken by the ten largest. Sequenced material: blood. Source of these receptors: a boy younger than two with a congenital heart defect but otherwise immunologically healthy.

This chain links TRBV7-2 with TRBJ1-5; D remains ambiguous. Trimming cost V 3 bases and J 3 bases, with 3 bases left between them. CDR3 size: 12 residues. CDR1 SGHTA and CDR2 FQGNSA come from the germline V gene. Written as DNA, the CDR3 is TGTGCCAGCAGCTTGGACAATCAGCCCCAGCATTTT. Amino acid sequence: CASSLDNQPQHF.

The chain has TRBV5-4 and TRBJ2-1; 8 bases fit TRBD1. Germline loops: CDR1 SGHNT, CDR2 YYREEE (reference sequence). The J segment lost 6 bases and the V segment lost 3 bases, leaving 2 bases of the junction unmatched. CDR3 size: 13 residues. CDR3 DNA: TGTGCCAGCAGCTCTACAGGGGGCAATGAGCAGTTCTTC. It codes for CASSSTGGNEQFF. The full variable domain, with the rest looked up from reference TRBV5-4 and TRBJ2-1, is ETGVTQSPTHLIKTRGQQVTLRCSSQSGHNTVSWYQQALGQGPQFIFQYYREEENGRGNFPPRFSGLQFPNYSSELNVNALELDDSALYLCASSSTGGNEQFFGPGTRLTVL.

The chain joins TRBV16 to TRBJ2-7, with unresolved D. CDR3 length equals 15 residues. Germline V CDR1 and CDR2: KGHSY, FQNENV. V gave up 4 bases and J gave up 0 bases, with 13 bases separating them. The CDR3 protein is CASSLKVGLSYEQYF. CDR3 DNA: TGTGCCAGCAGCCTGAAAGTAGGCCTCTCCTACGAGCAGTACTTC.

This clone was observed a few times. This sequence joins TRBV20-1 and TRBJ1-5; TRBD1 is a possible D gene (5 bases). Trimming removed 5 bases at V and 7 bases at J, with 6 bases between. Germline V lookup: CDR1 DFQATT, CDR2 SNEGSKA (reference sequence). This CDR3 contains 10 residues. The CDR3 DNA follows: TGCAGTGCTTCAGGGCAGCCCCAGCATTTT. Protein sequence: CSASGQPQHF.

V usage is TRBV5-4 and J usage is TRBJ2-5; the D gene is possibly TRBD1 (6 bases). This CDR3 is 14 amino acids long. The germline CDR1 and CDR2 sequences are SGHNT and YYREEE (reference sequence). The ends were cut back, 4 bases at V and 0 bases at J, with 10 bases in the middle. In DNA form, the CDR3 reads TGTGCCAGCAGCCGTGGACAGAACCAAGAGACCCAGTACTTC. It translates to CASSRGQNQETQYF.

The V gene is TRBV27, the J gene TRBJ2-7; unclear D gene. CDR1 and CDR2 (germline): MNHEY, SMNVEV (reference sequence). CDR3 length: 15 residues. The V end lost 6 bases, the J end lost 6 bases, and 21 bases lay between the germline ends. Written as DNA, the CDR3 is TGTGCCAGCAGCAGGCCTGGAAAGAACGGTCTCGAGCAGTACTTC. Translating gives CASSRPGKNGLEQYF.

DNA for the CDR3: TGCGCCAGCAGCGCCGGGACCCTAGACGGACCGTACTTC. Translated, it gives CASSAGTLDGPYF. This chain connects TRBV5-1 to TRBJ2-4; TRBD1 or TRBD2 may be the D gene (5 bases each). The CDR3 runs to 13 residues. Germline lookup yields CDR1 SGHRS and CDR2 YFSETQ. Trimming stripped 4 bases from V and 15 bases from J, with 20 bases between.

The chain employs TRBV7-9 and TRBJ2-1; the match to TRBD2 covers 14 bases. V dropped 2 bases and J dropped 10; count of bases not matched to a gene: 16. Germline V gene data show CDR1 as SEHNR and CDR2 as FQNEAQ (reference sequence). The length of the CDR3 is 19 residues. The CDR3 DNA is TGTGCCAGCAGCTTATCGTTTCCCGGGACTAGCGGGGGAAGTGGGGAGCAGTTCTTC. Residues: CASSLSFPGTSGGSGEQFF.

V and J are TRBV5-1 and TRBJ1-6; no definite D call. CDR3 length: 16 residues. Germline V gene data show CDR1 as SGHRS and CDR2 as YFSETQ. Trimming stripped 1 base from V and 2 bases from J, with 10 bases between. The CDR3 sequence: CASSLQGRTYNSPLHF. The CDR3 DNA sequence: TGCGCCAGCAGCTTGCAAGGGAGAACCTATAATTCACCCCTCCACTTT.

The CDR3 sequence: CASSPVIGTSENTEAFF. The CDR3 DNA reads as TGTGCCAGCAGCCCCGTAATCGGGACATCGGAGAACACTGAAGCTTTCTTT. J is TRBJ1-1 and V is TRBV7-9, with D maybe TRBD1 (6 bases). V shed 5 bases and J shed 1 base, with 20 bases lying between them. The CDR3 loop spans 17 amino acids. Germline values: CDR1 SEHNR, CDR2 FQNEAQ (reference sequence).

The V call is TRBV18, the J call TRBJ1-5, with D perhaps matching TRBD1 (6 bases). Between the trimmed V and J ends, which lost 0 bases and 4 bases, there was a span of 10 bases. Per germline, CDR1 KGHSH and CDR2 LQKENI. This CDR3 contains 15 residues. The CDR3 nucleotides read TGTGCCAGCTCACCACCGGACAGTAGAAATCAGCCCCAGCATTTT. Residues: CASSPPDSRNQPQHF.

The chain carries TRBV7-3 and TRBJ2-7; 14 positions match TRBD2. Germline V CDR1 and CDR2: SGHTA, FQGTGA. The CDR3 runs to 14 residues. After removal of 3 bases from V and 6 bases from J, the junction contained 1 base not matched to a gene. CDR3 sequence reads: CASSLTSGGAEQYF. CDR3 DNA sequence: TGTGCCAGCAGCTTGACTAGCGGGGGGGCCGAGCAGTACTTC.

The chain uses TRBV9 and TRBJ2-3, with 7 bases fitting TRBD2. From germline, CDR1 is SGDLS and CDR2 YYNGEE. The junction had 9 bases not matched to a gene; V was cut back by 5 bases and J by 3 bases. The CDR3 loop spans 15 amino acids. This chain's CDR3 is CASRRAGTTTDTQYF. The CDR3 nucleotides read TGTGCCAGCAGGAGAGCCGGGACTACAACAGATACGCAGTATTTT.

J is TRBJ1-2 and V is TRBV6-5; D perhaps matches TRBD1 (6 bases). CDR3 size: 14 residues. Deletions cut 7 bases from V and 7 bases from J, with 19 bases between. Germline V gene sequence: CDR1 MNHEY, CDR2 SVGAGI. CDR3 bases: TGTGCCAGCACTCAGGGGCCCACCGTCGGTGGCTACACCTTC. This encodes CASTQGPTVGGYTF.

The table lists this clone with a count of one. This rearrangement joins TRBV7-9 to TRBJ2-7, with 8 bases that match TRBD1. This CDR3 comprises 15 residues. V was clipped by 2 bases and J by 3 bases; unmatched bases: 6. The germline V gene has CDR1 SEHNR and CDR2 FQNEAQ (reference sequence). The CDR3 spells CASSLTGGFFYEQYF. CDR3 sequence (DNA): TGTGCCAGCAGCTTAACAGGGGGATTCTTCTACGAGCAGTACTTC. The entire variable domain, with the rest obtained from reference TRBV7-9 and TRBJ2-7, is as follows: DTGVSQNPRHKITKRGQNVTFRCDPISEHNRLYWYRQTLGQGPEFLTYFQNEAQLEKSRLLSDRFSAERPKGSFSTLEIQRTEQGDSAMYLCASSLTGGFFYEQYFGPGTRLTVT.

This chain joins TRBV9 and TRBJ2-3; D call uncertain. The ends were cut back, 0 bases at V and 5 bases at J, with 7 bases in the middle. From germline, CDR1 is SGDLS and CDR2 YYNGEE. CDR3 size: 13 residues. CDR3 sequence (DNA): TGTGCCAGCAGCGTAGAACCCGGAGATACGCAGTATTTT. Its protein is CASSVEPGDTQYF.

This sequence joins TRBV15 and TRBJ1-4; D gene unclear. CDR3 length: 16 residues. Trimming stripped 1 base from V and 5 bases from J, with 14 bases between. The germline V gene has CDR1 LNHNV and CDR2 YYDKDF (reference sequence). CDR3 sequence: CATSRAAWSPNEKLFF. The CDR3 DNA is TGTGCCACCAGCAGAGCGGCTTGGAGTCCGAATGAAAAACTGTTTTTT.

The V gene is TRBV28, the J gene TRBJ1-4, with unresolved D. The V and J ends lost 2 bases and 8 bases respectively, with 6 bases between them. The length of the CDR3 is 12 residues. The germline gives CDR1 MDHEN, CDR2 SYDVKM. CDR3 in DNA: TGTGCCAGCAGTTTACAGGTGGAAAAACTGTTTTTT. Its protein product is CASSLQVEKLFF.

The genes are TRBV7-2 and TRBJ1-2, with no clear D. The CDR3 has 15 residues. V gave up 2 bases and J gave up 5 bases, with 15 bases separating them. CDR1 is SGHTA and CDR2 is FQGNSA in the germline V gene. The CDR3 nucleotides read TGTGCCAGCAGCTTAAATCCAGGCGGCAAGTATGGCTACACCTTC. Its protein product is CASSLNPGGKYGYTF.

V usage is TRBV9 and J usage is TRBJ1-2, with TRBD1 matching 9 bases. CDR1 SGDLS and CDR2 YYNGEE come from the germline V gene. V was pared by 4 bases and J by 5 bases, with 6 bases of the junction left unmatched. The CDR3 covers 14 residues. The CDR3 is CASSHTGGEYGYTF. The CDR3, as DNA: TGTGCCAGCAGCCATACAGGGGGCGAATATGGCTACACCTTC.

The chain uses TRBV19 and TRBJ2-7, with unresolved D. The V gene lost 1 base and the J gene lost 8 bases, with 6 bases spanning the gap. Germline lookup yields CDR1 LNHDA and CDR2 SQIVND (reference sequence). The CDR3 totals 11 residues. The CDR3 spells CASSIGLKQYF. The CDR3 region has the DNA TGTGCCAGTAGTATAGGGCTGAAGCAGTACTTC.

This chain uses TRBV9 with TRBJ2-5; 9 nucleotides match TRBD2. V gave up 2 bases and J gave up 5 bases; unmatched junction bases: 10. The CDR3 spans 16 residues. Germline values: CDR1 SGDLS, CDR2 YYNGEE. CDR3 in DNA: TGTGCCAGCAGCGTGATACCGCGGGGGGGCCGTGAGACCCAGTACTTC. Translation gives CASSVIPRGGRETQYF.

This chain links TRBV7-2 with TRBJ2-7; D unclear. Trimming left V 5 bases short and J 2 bases short, with 10 bases between. Germline values: CDR1 SGHTA, CDR2 FQGNSA. The CDR3 runs to 13 residues. The CDR3 region has the DNA TGTGCCAGCAGCCCCCGGCCAGCCTACGAGCAGTACTTC. It is translated as CASSPRPAYEQYF. Combining the CDR3 with reference TRBV7-2 and TRBJ2-7 gives the whole variable domain GAGVSQSPSNKVTEKGKDVELRCDPISGHTALYWYRQSLGQGLEFLIYFQGNSAPDKSGLPSDRFSAERTGGSVSTLTIQRTQQEDSAVYLCASSPRPAYEQYFGPGTRLTVT.

This chain connects TRBV4-3 to TRBJ2-7; unclear D gene. CDR1 and CDR2 (germline): LGHNA, YSLEER. The CDR3 consists of 10 residues. The V gene lost 4 bases and the J gene lost 2 bases, with 0 bases spanning the gap. The CDR3 nucleotides read TGCGCCAGCAGCCCCTACGAGCAGTACTTC. Translated, it gives CASSPYEQYF.

The chain has TRBV11-2 and TRBJ2-3, with 14 bases fitting TRBD2. This CDR3 is 15 amino acids long. Germline V gene sequence: CDR1 SGHAT, CDR2 FQNNGV. Trimming at V came to 8 bases and at J to 4 bases, leaving 5 bases not matched to a gene. The DNA of the CDR3 is TGTGCCAGCTCCGGGACTAGCGGGGGTGCAGATACGCAGTATTTT. It codes for CASSGTSGGADTQYF.

This clone was seen once. The chain recombines TRBV5-4 with TRBJ1-5; a weak D match, TRBD1 (6 bases). V lost 0 bases, J lost 2 bases, and 6 bases lay in between. The CDR3 has 14 amino acids. Germline-derived CDR1 and CDR2 are SGHNT and YYREEE (reference sequence). CDR3 DNA sequence: TGTGCCAGCAGCTTGGACAGGGGCAATCAGCCCCAGCATTTT. Translated: CASSLDRGNQPQHF.

CDR3 protein: CASSQGTSKYEQYF. DNA for the CDR3: TGTGCCAGCAGCCAAGGGACTAGCAAATACGAGCAGTACTTC. The chain uses TRBV7-9 and TRBJ2-7, with 9 bases that match TRBD2. Germline CDR1 is SEHNR and CDR2 is FQNEAQ (reference sequence). The CDR3 is 14 residues long. Germline trimming cut 5 bases from V and 4 bases from J; bases unmatched to any gene: 6. The full variable domain, its missing parts supplied by reference TRBV7-9 and TRBJ2-7, is DTGVSQNPRHKITKRGQNVTFRCDPISEHNRLYWYRQTLGQGPEFLTYFQNEAQLEKSRLLSDRFSAERPKGSFSTLEIQRTEQGDSAMYLCASSQGTSKYEQYFGPGTRLTVT.